The 10 T cell receptor beta chains below come from one sample, sequenced in a study of human T cells and chemical hapten exposure. Time point noted: patch test 1, 2 weeks after DPC sensitization. Treatment denoted: therapeutic diphenylcyclopropenone sensitization with weekly scalp DPC. Using its own MiXCR run on the RACE reads, TCRdb lists one record per CDR3 protein. The data show 370,000 or so distinct CDR3 sequences, about 4.8% seen once. The input for sequencing was whole blood, taken in connection with sensitization to the hapten diphenylcyclopropenone (DPC). The receptors stem from a woman between 45 and 60 years old with alopecia areata. Some clones in this sample may be carry-over from other donors' samples.

This clonotype was recorded many times. The chain links TRBV28 to TRBJ2-6; D may match TRBD1 or TRBD2 (5 bases each). Germline loops: CDR1 MDHEN, CDR2 SYDVKM. Deletions cut 6 bases from V and 2 bases from J, with 8 bases between. The length of the CDR3 is 14 residues. The CDR3 region is CASRGEAGANVLTF. The CDR3 nucleotides read TGTGCCAGCAGGGGGGAAGCTGGGGCCAACGTCCTGACTTTC.

This clonotype has just a few counts. V gene TRBV15 combines with J gene TRBJ2-3, with a weak D call TRBD2 (7 bases). The CDR3 is made up of 16 amino acids. V gave up 7 bases and J gave up 1 base, with 18 bases separating them. Germline values: CDR1 LNHNV, CDR2 YYDKDF (reference sequence). The CDR3 nucleotides are TGTGCCACCACTGCGGGGGCCCTCGTGGGCACAGATACGCAGTATTTT. Amino acid sequence: CATTAGALVGTDTQYF.

At least ten counts were recorded for this clonotype. A read error may produce the germline difference seen at one junction end. The gene calls are TRBV6-2 or TRBV6-3 and TRBJ2-1, with D perhaps being TRBD1 or TRBD2 (5 bases each). The CDR3 covers 12 residues. Per the germline V gene, CDR1 is MNHEY and CDR2 is SVGEGT. This CDR3 is CASSYPGQSGIF. The CDR3 bases are TGTGCCAGCAGTTACCCGGGGCAATCCGGAATCTTC.

The sample holds many counts of this clonotype. This rearrangement joins TRBV27 to TRBJ2-3; D not resolved. Germline loops: CDR1 MNHEY, CDR2 SMNVEV (reference sequence). With 2 bases removed from V and 6 bases from J, the gap between germline ends came to 9 bases. The CDR3 loop spans 13 amino acids. For the CDR3, the DNA is TGTGCCAGCAGTTTAGGACGTCAGGATACGCAGTATTTT. The encoded protein is CASSLGRQDTQYF.

This clonotype was observed at least ten times. The rearrangement links TRBV29-1 to TRBJ2-1; TRBD1 is a possible D gene (5 bases). The CDR3 contains 12 residues. Deletions cut 8 bases from V and 3 bases from J, with 11 bases between. Germline values: CDR1 SQVTM, CDR2 ANQGSEA. In nucleotides, the CDR3 is TGCAGCTTATCACAGGACTACAATGAGCAGTTCTTC. It codes for CSLSQDYNEQFF.

This clonotype has more than one count but fewer than ten. The CDR3 sequence: CASSSGQGIESPLHF. CDR3 DNA: TGCGCCAGCAGCTCCGGACAGGGAATCGAATCACCCCTCCACTTT. The chain is built from TRBV4-3 and TRBJ1-6; 8 nucleotides match TRBD1. Germline values: CDR1 LGHNA, CDR2 YSLEER. The CDR3 loop spans 15 amino acids. V lost 5 bases, J lost 10 bases, and 10 bases stayed unmatched.

This clonotype came up a few times. The CDR3 loop is CASSSISTNTEAFF. For the CDR3, the DNA is TGCGCCAGCAGCTCCATCTCCACGAACACTGAAGCTTTCTTT. The J gene is TRBJ1-1, the V gene TRBV5-1; D is uncertain. There are 14 residues in the CDR3. Trimming left V 3 bases short and J 1 base short, with 10 bases between. Per the germline V gene, CDR1 is SGHRS and CDR2 is YFSETQ.

This CDR3 reads CASSRGLADYNEQFF. The CDR3 DNA is TGTGCCAGCAGCCGGGGACTAGCGGACTACAATGAGCAGTTCTTC. The V call is TRBV7-2, the J call TRBJ2-1; 11 nucleotides line up with TRBD2. The ends lost 5 bases at V and 3 bases at J; junction bases unmatched: 3. Germline CDR1 and CDR2: SGHTA and FQGNSA. The CDR3 runs to 15 residues.

The gene calls are TRBV6-2 or TRBV6-3 and TRBJ2-1; D is ambiguous. V gave up 7 bases and J gave up 4 bases, with 17 bases separating them. Per germline, CDR1 MNHEY and CDR2 SVGEGT. The CDR3 has 15 residues. The CDR3 coding sequence is TGTGCCAGCACCCGGGCGCCTAGAGTTTACAATGAGCAGTTCTTC. The encoded protein is CASTRAPRVYNEQFF.

This clonotype was recorded at least ten times. The chain is built from TRBV10-3 and TRBJ2-5; TRBD2 agrees at 11 bases. With V trimmed by 4 bases and J by 3 bases, 4 bases remained unmatched. This CDR3 is 15 amino acids long. Per the germline V gene, CDR1 is ENHRY and CDR2 is SYGVKD. The CDR3 region has the DNA TGTGCCATCAGTGGCGATAGCGGGAGGGAAGAGACCCAGTACTTC. Amino acid sequence: CAISGDSGREETQYF.